This TCR beta chain was profiled in a study of T cells after yellow fever vaccination. TCRdb redid the calling of the 5' RACE reads with MiXCR, one entry per CDR3 protein. The sample includes over 100,000 distinct CDR3 sequences, roughly 8.9% seen only once; the top ten take roughly 23%. Germline V gene sequence: CDR1 SQVTM, CDR2 ANQGSEA. V trimming: 5 bases; J trimming: 2 bases; junction bases outside the gene matches: 2. The length of the CDR3 is 13 residues. This clonotype was counted many times. V is TRBV29-1 and J is TRBJ2-7; 11 bases fit TRBD1. The source is a young man who received the YFV17D yellow fever vaccine. The specimen comprised CD8+ T cells sorted from PBMCs, sampled 45 days after the yellow fever booster vaccination. CDR3 nucleotides: TGCAGCGTTAGGACAGGGGGCCCCTACGAGCAGTACTTC. This translates into CSVRTGGPYEQYF.